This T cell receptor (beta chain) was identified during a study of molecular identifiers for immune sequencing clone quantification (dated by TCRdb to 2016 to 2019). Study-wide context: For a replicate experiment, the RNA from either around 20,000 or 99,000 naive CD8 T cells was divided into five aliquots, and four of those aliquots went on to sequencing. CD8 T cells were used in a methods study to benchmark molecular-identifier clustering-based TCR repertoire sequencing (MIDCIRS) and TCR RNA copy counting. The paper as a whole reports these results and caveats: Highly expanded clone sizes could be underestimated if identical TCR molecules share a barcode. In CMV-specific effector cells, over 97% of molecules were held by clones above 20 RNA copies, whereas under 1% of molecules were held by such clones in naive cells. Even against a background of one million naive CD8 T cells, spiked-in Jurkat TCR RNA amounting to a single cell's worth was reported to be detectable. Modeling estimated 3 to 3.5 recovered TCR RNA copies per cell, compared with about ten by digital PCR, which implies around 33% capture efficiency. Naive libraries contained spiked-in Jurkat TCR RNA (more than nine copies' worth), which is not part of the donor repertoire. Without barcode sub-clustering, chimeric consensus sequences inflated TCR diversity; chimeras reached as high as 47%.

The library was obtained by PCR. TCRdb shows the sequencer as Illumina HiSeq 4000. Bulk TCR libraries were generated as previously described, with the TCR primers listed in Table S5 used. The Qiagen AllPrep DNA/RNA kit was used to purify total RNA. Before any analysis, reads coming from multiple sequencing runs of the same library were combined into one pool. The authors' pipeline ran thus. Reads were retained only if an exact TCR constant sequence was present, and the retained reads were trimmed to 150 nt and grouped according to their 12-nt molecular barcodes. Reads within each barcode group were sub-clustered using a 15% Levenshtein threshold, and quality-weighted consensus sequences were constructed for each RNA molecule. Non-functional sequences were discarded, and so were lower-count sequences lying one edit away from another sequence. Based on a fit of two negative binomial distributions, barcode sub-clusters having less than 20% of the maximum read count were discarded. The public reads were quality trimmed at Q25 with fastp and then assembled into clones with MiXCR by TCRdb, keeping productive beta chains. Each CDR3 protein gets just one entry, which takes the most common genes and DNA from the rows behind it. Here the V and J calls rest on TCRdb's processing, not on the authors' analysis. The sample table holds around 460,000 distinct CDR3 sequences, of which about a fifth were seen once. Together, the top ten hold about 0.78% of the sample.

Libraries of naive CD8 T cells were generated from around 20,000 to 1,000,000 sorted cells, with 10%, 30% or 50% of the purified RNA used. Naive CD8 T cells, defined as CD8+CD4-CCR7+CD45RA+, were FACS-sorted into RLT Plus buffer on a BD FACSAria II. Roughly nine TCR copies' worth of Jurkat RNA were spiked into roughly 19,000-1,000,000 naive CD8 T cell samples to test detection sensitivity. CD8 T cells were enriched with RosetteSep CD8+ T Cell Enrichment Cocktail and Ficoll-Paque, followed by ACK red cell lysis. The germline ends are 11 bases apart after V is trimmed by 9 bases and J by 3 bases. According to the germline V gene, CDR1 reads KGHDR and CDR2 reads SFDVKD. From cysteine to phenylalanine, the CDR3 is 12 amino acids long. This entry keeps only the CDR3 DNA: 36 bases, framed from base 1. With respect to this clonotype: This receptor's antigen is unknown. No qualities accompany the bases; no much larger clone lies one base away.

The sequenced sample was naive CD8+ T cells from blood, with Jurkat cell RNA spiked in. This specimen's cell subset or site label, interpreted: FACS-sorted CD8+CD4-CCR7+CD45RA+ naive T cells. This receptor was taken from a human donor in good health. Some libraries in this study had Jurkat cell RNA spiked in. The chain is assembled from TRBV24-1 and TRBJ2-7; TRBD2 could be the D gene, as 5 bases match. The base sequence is TGTGCCACCTCGTCGGGGAGCTACGAGCAGTACTTC. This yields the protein CATSSGSYEQYF.